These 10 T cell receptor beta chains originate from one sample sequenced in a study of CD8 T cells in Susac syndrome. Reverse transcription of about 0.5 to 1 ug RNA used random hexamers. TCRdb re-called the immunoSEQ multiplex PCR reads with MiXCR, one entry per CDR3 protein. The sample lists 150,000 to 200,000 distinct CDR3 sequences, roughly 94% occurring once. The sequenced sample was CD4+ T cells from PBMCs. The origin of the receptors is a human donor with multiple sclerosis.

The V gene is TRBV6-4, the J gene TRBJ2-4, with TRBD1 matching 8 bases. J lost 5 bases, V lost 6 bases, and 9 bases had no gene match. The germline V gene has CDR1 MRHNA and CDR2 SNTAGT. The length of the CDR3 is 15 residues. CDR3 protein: CASRPGQGGQNIQYF. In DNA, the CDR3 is TGTGCCAGCAGACCTGGACAGGGAGGCCAAAACATTCAGTACTTC.

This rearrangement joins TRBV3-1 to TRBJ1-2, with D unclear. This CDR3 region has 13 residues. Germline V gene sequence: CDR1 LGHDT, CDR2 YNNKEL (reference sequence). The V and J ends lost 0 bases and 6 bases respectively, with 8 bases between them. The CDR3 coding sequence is TGTGCCAGCAGCCAAGAGGTGGCGCATGGCTACACCTTC. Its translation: CASSQEVAHGYTF.

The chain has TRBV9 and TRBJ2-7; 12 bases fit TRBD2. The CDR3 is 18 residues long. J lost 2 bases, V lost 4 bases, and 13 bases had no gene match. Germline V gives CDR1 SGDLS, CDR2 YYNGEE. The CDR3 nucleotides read TGTGCCAGCAGCCCTGGAGGGGGGGGACTAGCGGGCCCCTACGAGCAGTACTTC. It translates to CASSPGGGGLAGPYEQYF.

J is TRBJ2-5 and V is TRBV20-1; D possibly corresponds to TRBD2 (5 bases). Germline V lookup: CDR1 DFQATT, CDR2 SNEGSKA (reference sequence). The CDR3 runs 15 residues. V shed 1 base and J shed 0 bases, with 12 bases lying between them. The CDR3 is CSARGRTWYQETQYF. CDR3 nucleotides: TGCAGTGCTAGAGGGCGGACTTGGTACCAAGAGACCCAGTACTTC.

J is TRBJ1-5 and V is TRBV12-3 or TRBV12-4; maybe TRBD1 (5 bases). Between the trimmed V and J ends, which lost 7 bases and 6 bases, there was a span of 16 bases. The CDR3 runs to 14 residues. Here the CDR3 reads CASNPALGTQPQHF. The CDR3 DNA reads TGTGCCAGCAACCCCGCACTGGGGACTCAGCCCCAGCATTTT.

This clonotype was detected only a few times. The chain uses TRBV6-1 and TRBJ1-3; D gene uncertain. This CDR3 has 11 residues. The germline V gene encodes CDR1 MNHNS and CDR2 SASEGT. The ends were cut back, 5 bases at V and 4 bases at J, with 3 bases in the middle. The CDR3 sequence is CASSRGNTIYF. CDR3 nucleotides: TGTGCCAGCAGTCGAGGAAACACCATATATTTT.

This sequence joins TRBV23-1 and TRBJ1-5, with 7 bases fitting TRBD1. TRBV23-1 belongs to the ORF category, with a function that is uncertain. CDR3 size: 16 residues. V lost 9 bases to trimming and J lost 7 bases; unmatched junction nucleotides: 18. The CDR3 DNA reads TGCGCCAGTAGCTTAACAGGGGAAGGAAAGTTGCAGCCCCAGCATTTT. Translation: CASSLTGEGKLQPQHF.

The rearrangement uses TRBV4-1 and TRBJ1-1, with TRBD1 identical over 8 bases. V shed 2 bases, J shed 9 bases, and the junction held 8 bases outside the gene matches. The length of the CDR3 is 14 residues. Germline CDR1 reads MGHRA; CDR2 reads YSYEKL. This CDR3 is CASSQPGTGDKAFF. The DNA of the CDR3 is TGCGCCAGCAGCCAACCCGGGACAGGCGATAAAGCTTTCTTT.

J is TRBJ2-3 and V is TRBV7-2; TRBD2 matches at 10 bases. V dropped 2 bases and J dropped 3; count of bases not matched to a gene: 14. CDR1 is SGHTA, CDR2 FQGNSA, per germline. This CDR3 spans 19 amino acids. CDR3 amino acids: CASSLLHGLTSGKTDTQYF. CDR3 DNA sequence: TGTGCCAGCAGCTTACTCCACGGATTAACTAGCGGGAAAACAGATACGCAGTATTTT.

The CDR3 DNA sequence: TGTGCCAGCAGCCTACTAGCGGTGCAGTATTTT. Translated, it gives CASSLLAVQYF. This chain links TRBV5-6 with TRBJ2-3, with TRBD2 matching 8 bases. The germline CDR1 and CDR2 sequences are SGHDT and YYEEEE. There are 11 residues in the CDR3. Trimming removed 4 bases from V and 11 bases from J; junction bases left unmatched: 3.